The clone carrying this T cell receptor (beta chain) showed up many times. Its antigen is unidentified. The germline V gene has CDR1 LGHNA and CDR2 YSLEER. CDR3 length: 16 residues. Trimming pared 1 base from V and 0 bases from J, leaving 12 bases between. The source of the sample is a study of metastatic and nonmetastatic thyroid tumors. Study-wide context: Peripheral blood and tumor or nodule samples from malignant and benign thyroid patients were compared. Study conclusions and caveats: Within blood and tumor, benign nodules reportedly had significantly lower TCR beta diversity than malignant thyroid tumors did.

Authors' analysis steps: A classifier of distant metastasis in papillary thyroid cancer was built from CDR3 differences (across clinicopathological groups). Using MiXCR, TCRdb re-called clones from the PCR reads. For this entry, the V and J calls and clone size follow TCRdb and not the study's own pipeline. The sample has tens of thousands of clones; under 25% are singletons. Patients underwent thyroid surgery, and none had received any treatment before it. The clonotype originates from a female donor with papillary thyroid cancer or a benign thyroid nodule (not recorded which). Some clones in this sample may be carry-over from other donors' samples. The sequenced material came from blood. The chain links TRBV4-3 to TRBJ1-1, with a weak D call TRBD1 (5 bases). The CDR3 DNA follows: TGCGCCAGCAGCCAAGCCTCGGGGGAGCTGAACACTGAAGCTTTCTTT. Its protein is CASSQASGELNTEAFF.